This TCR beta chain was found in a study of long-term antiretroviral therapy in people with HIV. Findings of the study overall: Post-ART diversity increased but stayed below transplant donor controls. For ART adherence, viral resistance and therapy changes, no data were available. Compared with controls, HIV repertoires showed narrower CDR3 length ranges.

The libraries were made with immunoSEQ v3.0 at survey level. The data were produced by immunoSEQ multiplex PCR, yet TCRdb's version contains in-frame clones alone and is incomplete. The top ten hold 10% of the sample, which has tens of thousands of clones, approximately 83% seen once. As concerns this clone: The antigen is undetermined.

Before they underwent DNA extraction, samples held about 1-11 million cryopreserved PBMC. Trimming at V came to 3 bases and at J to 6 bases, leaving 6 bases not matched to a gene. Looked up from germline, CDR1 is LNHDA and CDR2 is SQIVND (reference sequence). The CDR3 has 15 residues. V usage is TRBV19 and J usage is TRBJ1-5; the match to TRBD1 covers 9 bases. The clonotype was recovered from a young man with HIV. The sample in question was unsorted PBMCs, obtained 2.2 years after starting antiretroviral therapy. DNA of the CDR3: TGTGCCAGTAGTATTGGGACAGGGAGGATTCAGCCCCAGCATTTT. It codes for CASSIGTGRIQPQHF. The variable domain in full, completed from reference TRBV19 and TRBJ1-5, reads DGGITQSPKYLFRKEGQNVTLSCEQNLNHDAMYWYRQDPGQGLRLIYYSQIVNDFQKGDIAEGYSVSREKKESFPLTVTSAQKNPTAFYLCASSIGTGRIQPQHFGDGTRLSIL.